Listed here are 6 T cell receptor beta chains from one sample, sequenced in a study of blood T cell repertoires in COVID-19. The repertoire was sequenced with immunoSEQ multiplex PCR; TCRdb's copy has only in-frame clones and lacks some. The top ten clones hold around 6.3% of a sample with 120,000 to 150,000 clones, over 80% of them seen once. Specimen: peripheral blood. These receptors originate from a man at least 80 years old with acute or convalescent COVID-19.

The rearrangement joins TRBV29-1 to TRBJ2-1; no reliable D call. Trimming cost V 3 bases and J 6 bases, with 6 bases left between them. Germline CDR1 and CDR2: SQVTM and ANQGSEA. This CDR3 comprises 11 residues. This CDR3 is CSVDGGNEQFF. The CDR3 nucleotides are TGCAGCGTTGATGGCGGCAATGAGCAGTTCTTC.

This clone was detected only once. This rearrangement joins TRBV9 to TRBJ2-5, with D perhaps TRBD2 (7 bases). CDR1 SGDLS and CDR2 YYNGEE come from the germline V gene. The CDR3 runs 14 residues. Trimming took 0 bases from V and 5 from J, leaving 11 bases between them. The CDR3 DNA is TGTGCCAGCAGCGTAGGAGGGAGGGGGGAGACCCAGTACTTC. Protein product: CASSVGGRGETQYF.

This chain uses TRBV6-1 with TRBJ2-7; a possible D gene is TRBD1 (6 bases). Germline assignment: CDR1 MNHNS and CDR2 SASEGT. V was shortened by 3 bases and J by 1 base, with 13 bases between the two germline ends. The CDR3 length is 15 residues. CDR3 amino acids: CASSDVRGASYEQYF. The DNA for the CDR3 is TGTGCCAGCAGTGACGTCAGGGGAGCATCCTACGAGCAGTACTTC.

This clone has just one count. The same CDR3 arises from other DNA sequences in this sample as well. The chain couples TRBV12-3 or TRBV12-4 to TRBJ2-5, with D possibly matching TRBD1 (5 bases). V was cut by 7 bases and J by 0 bases, with 9 bases left in between. There are 13 residues in the CDR3. In DNA, the CDR3 is TGTGCCAGCACCCAGGGATACCAAGAGACCCAGTACTTC. As protein: CASTQGYQETQYF.

The chain joins TRBV5-1 to TRBJ2-5, with TRBD2 identical over 9 bases. There are 16 residues in the CDR3. V lost 4 bases to trimming and J lost 1 base; unmatched junction nucleotides: 8. Germline lookup yields CDR1 SGHRS and CDR2 YFSETQ. This chain's CDR3 is CASSVSGSHTQETQYF. The CDR3 bases are TGCGCCAGCAGCGTTAGCGGGAGTCACACCCAAGAGACCCAGTACTTC.

Only one count was recorded for this clone. This rearrangement joins TRBV20-1 to TRBJ2-7; D may be TRBD1 (6 bases). Per germline, CDR1 DFQATT and CDR2 SNEGSKA (reference sequence). Between the trimmed V and J ends, which lost 4 bases and 7 bases, there was a span of 8 bases. This CDR3 is 10 amino acids long. CDR3 nucleotide sequence: TGCAGTGCTAAGAGGGGGGAGCAGTACTTC. Translated, it gives CSAKRGEQYF.